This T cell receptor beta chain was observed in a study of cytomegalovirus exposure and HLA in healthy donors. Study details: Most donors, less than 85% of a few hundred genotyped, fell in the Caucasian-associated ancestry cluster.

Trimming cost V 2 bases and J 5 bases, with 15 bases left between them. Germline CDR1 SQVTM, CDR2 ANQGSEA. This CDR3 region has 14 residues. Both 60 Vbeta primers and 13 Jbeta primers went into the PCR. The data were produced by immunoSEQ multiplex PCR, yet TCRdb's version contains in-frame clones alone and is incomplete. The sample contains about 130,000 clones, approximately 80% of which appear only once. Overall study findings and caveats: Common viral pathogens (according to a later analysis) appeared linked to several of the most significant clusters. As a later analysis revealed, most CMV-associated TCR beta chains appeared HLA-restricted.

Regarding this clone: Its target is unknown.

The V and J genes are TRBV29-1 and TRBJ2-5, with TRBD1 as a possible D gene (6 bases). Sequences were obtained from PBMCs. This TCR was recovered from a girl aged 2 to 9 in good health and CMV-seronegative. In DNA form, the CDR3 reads TGCAGCGTTGAAAGGCTGGGGACATATGAGACCCAGTACTTC. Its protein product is CSVERLGTYETQYF.